The 18 T cell receptor beta chains below all came from one sample that was sequenced in a study of glioma-infiltrating T cells after dendritic cell vaccination. Method: immunoSEQ multiplex PCR; TCRdb's copy keeps in-frame clones and lacks some. The sample has around 89,000 clones, 85% to 90% seen once. The specimen was blood, collected before dendritic cell vaccination. These receptors were taken from a human donor with glioblastoma.

Of note for this clone: The same CDR3 is also encoded by other DNA sequences in this sample. The CDR3 DNA is TGTGCCAGCTCACCTCCCGGACTAGCGGGAGGGTCCTACAATGAGCAGTTCTTC. Translated, it gives CASSPPGLAGGSYNEQFF. The chain has TRBV18 and TRBJ2-1, with TRBD2 identical over 15 bases. This CDR3 contains 18 residues. Losses at the gene ends were 3 bases for V and 1 base for J; bases not matched to a gene: 4. Per germline, CDR1 KGHSH and CDR2 LQKENI.

This sequence joins TRBV6-5 and TRBJ2-7; the match to TRBD2 covers 7 bases. V lost 6 bases to trimming and J lost 2 bases; unmatched junction nucleotides: 4. Germline assignment: CDR1 MNHEY and CDR2 SVGAGI. The CDR3 is 13 residues long. This chain's CDR3 is CASRGGFAYEQYF. CDR3 bases: TGTGCCAGCAGGGGAGGGTTCGCCTACGAGCAGTACTTC.

V usage is TRBV28 and J usage is TRBJ2-7, with D possibly being TRBD2 (6 bases). Germline values: CDR1 MDHEN, CDR2 SYDVKM. The CDR3 runs 15 residues. The V gene lost 2 bases and the J gene lost 2 bases, with 13 bases spanning the gap. This chain's CDR3 is CASSLVGGPPYEQYF. The CDR3 DNA reads as TGTGCCAGCAGTTTAGTGGGGGGTCCCCCCTACGAGCAGTACTTC.

The chain is built from TRBV6-6 and TRBJ1-5; a weak D match, TRBD1 (6 bases). The V and J ends lost 5 bases and 0 bases respectively, with 14 bases between them. The CDR3 consists of 16 residues. Germline-derived CDR1 and CDR2 are MNHNY and SVGAGI (reference sequence). For the CDR3, the DNA is TGTGCCAGCAGTGGGCGGGGGGCGGATAGCAATCAGCCCCAGCATTTT. Its translation is CASSGRGADSNQPQHF.

This rearrangement joins TRBV7-2 to TRBJ2-7; 8 bases agree with TRBD1. J lost 7 bases, V lost 5 bases, and 10 bases had no gene match. In germline, CDR1 is SGHTA, CDR2 FQGNSA. CDR3 length: 14 residues. The CDR3 DNA reads as TGTGCCAGCAGCCGTTGGACAGGGTCGGAGGAGCAGTACTTC. It specifies CASSRWTGSEEQYF.

This chain links TRBV13 with TRBJ2-7; 12 nucleotides align to TRBD2. V was pared by 5 bases and J by 5 bases, with 13 bases of the junction left unmatched. CDR1 and CDR2 (germline): PRHDT, FYEKMQ (reference sequence). The CDR3 totals 17 residues. The CDR3 sequence: CASSQPGLAGHADEQYF. In nucleotides, the CDR3 is TGTGCCAGCAGCCAACCGGGACTAGCGGGTCACGCGGACGAGCAGTACTTC.

The rearrangement joins TRBV4-1 to TRBJ2-2, with 10 positions matching TRBD2. The CDR3 length is 14 residues. From germline, CDR1 is MGHRA and CDR2 YSYEKL. J was trimmed by 8 bases and V by 4 bases; bases with no gene match: 4. The CDR3 sequence is CASSPTSGLGELFF. The CDR3 region has the DNA TGCGCCAGCAGCCCGACTAGCGGGCTTGGGGAGCTGTTTTTT.

V gene TRBV5-5 combines with J gene TRBJ2-7, with TRBD2 identical over 11 bases. Germline V lookup: CDR1 SGHKS, CDR2 YYEKEE (reference sequence). Unmatched junction bases numbered 3, after V lost 3 bases and J lost 4 bases. This CDR3 has 14 residues. CDR3 DNA: TGTGCCAGCAGCTACGGACTAGCGGGTTACGAGCAGTACTTC. Residues: CASSYGLAGYEQYF.

This sequence joins TRBV11-3 and TRBJ1-2, with 9 bases aligning to TRBD1. V gave up 5 bases and J gave up 8 bases; unmatched junction bases: 6. The CDR3 extends over 13 amino acids. Per germline, CDR1 SGHNT and CDR2 YENEEA. The CDR3 protein is CASSLTGGDGYTF. CDR3 DNA sequence: TGTGCCAGCAGCCTCACAGGGGGCGACGGCTACACCTTC.

This chain joins TRBV7-6 and TRBJ2-7, with D possibly TRBD2 on 7 matching bases. This CDR3 has 15 residues. CDR1 and CDR2 from the germline V gene are SGHVS and FNYEAQ. V was clipped by 5 bases and J by 2 bases, with 16 bases between them. CDR3 bases: TGTGCCAGCAGCGAGGTAGGGGGGGCGGCCTACGAGCAGTACTTC. This sequence encodes CASSEVGGAAYEQYF.

This rearrangement joins TRBV2 to TRBJ1-1, with TRBD1 as a possible D gene (5 bases). From germline, CDR1 is SNHLY and CDR2 FYNNEI. This CDR3 is built from 14 residues. V lost 4 bases, J lost 3 bases, and 12 bases lay in between. In DNA, the CDR3 is TGTGCCAGCAGTGGAATGGGGGGGTACACTGAAGCTTTCTTT. This translates into CASSGMGGYTEAFF. The entire variable domain, with the rest obtained from reference TRBV2 and TRBJ1-1, is as follows: EPEVTQTPSHQVTQMGQEVILRCVPISNHLYFYWYRQILGQKVEFLVSFYNNEISEKSEIFDDQFSVERPDGSNFTLKIRSTKLEDSAMYFCASSGMGGYTEAFFGQGTRLTVV.

The rearrangement links TRBV19 to TRBJ2-3; 7 bases agree with TRBD2. Germline CDR1 is LNHDA and CDR2 is SQIVND (reference sequence). The CDR3 contains 15 residues. V was pared by 6 bases and J by 0 bases, with 6 bases of the junction left unmatched. The CDR3 nucleotides are TGTGCCAGTAGCCTCGCGGGAGCTAGCACAGATACGCAGTATTTT. Protein sequence: CASSLAGASTDTQYF.

CDR3 sequence: CASSLTGNTEAFF. The CDR3 nucleotides read TGTGCCAGTAGCCTTACAGGGAACACTGAAGCTTTCTTT. V and J are TRBV19 and TRBJ1-1; possible D gene TRBD1, 5 bases. Germline loops: CDR1 LNHDA, CDR2 SQIVND (reference sequence). This CDR3 has 13 residues. Trimming shortened V by 6 bases and J by 1 base, and 9 bases separated the two germline ends.

The V call is TRBV5-4, the J call TRBJ2-1, with TRBD2 matching over 10 bases. Germline V gene sequence: CDR1 SGHNT, CDR2 YYREEE (reference sequence). The CDR3 sequence is 15 residues long. V lost 0 bases to trimming and J lost 9 bases; unmatched junction nucleotides: 6. CDR3 coding DNA: TGTGCCAGCAGCTTGGCTAGCGGGAGAGTCGCTGAGCAGTTCTTC. As protein: CASSLASGRVAEQFF.

This chain connects TRBV9 to TRBJ1-1, with 8 nucleotides matching TRBD1. CDR3 length: 17 amino acids. V lost 4 bases to trimming and J lost 6 bases; unmatched junction nucleotides: 17. Germline assignment: CDR1 SGDLS and CDR2 YYNGEE. The CDR3 nucleotides read TGTGCCAGCAGCCCCTTCCTTACAGGGGGGCAGGGTGCTGAAGCTTTCTTT. Its translation: CASSPFLTGGQGAEAFF. The full variable domain, with the rest looked up from reference TRBV9 and TRBJ1-1, is DSGVTQTPKHLITATGQRVTLRCSPRSGDLSVYWYQQSLDQGLQFLIQYYNGEERAKGNILERFSAQQFPDLHSELNLSSLELGDSALYFCASSPFLTGGQGAEAFFGQGTRLTVV.

V is TRBV19 and J is TRBJ1-1; D is possibly TRBD1 (5 bases). This CDR3 comprises 13 residues. Germline assignment: CDR1 LNHDA and CDR2 SQIVND (reference sequence). Trimming shortened V by 4 bases and J by 11 bases, and 17 bases separated the two germline ends. In nucleotides, the CDR3 is TGTGCCAGTAGTACTAGACAGCGTATCGAGGCTTTCTTT. Translating it yields CASSTRQRIEAFF.

The V and J genes are TRBV5-1 and TRBJ2-1, with 13 bases that match TRBD2. J was trimmed by 9 bases and V by 2 bases; bases with no gene match: 8. The CDR3 is 16 amino acids. The germline V gene encodes CDR1 SGHRS and CDR2 YFSETQ. CDR3 loop: CASSFTTGTSGVEQFF. The CDR3, as DNA: TGCGCCAGCAGCTTCACGACGGGGACTAGCGGGGTTGAGCAGTTCTTC.

A single count supports this clone. This chain uses TRBV6-1 with TRBJ1-4; TRBD1 matches 7 bases. There are 15 residues in the CDR3. Germline V lookup: CDR1 MNHNS, CDR2 SASEGT. With V trimmed by 9 bases and J by 0 bases, 7 bases remained unmatched. CDR3 loop: CASSLTGATNEKLFF. CDR3 nucleotides: TGTGCCAGTAGCCTTACAGGGGCAACTAATGAAAAACTGTTTTTT.